The 13 T cell receptor beta chains given below trace back to one sample, sequenced in a study of response to subunit inactivated influenza vaccine. TCRdb reprocessed the RT-PCR reads via MiXCR and lists one record per CDR3 protein. Of 710,000 or so distinct CDR3 sequences in the sample, around a sixth were seen once. Material: PBMCs from blood, obtained 12 days after vaccination. The receptors here all came from a man over 45 who received an inactivated influenza vaccine.

This clonotype was recorded at least ten times. CDR3 DNA: TGTGCCAGCAGCCTGGACGGAAAATACAATGAGCAGTTCTTC. The encoded protein is CASSLDGKYNEQFF. The rearrangement joins TRBV12-3 or TRBV12-4 to TRBJ2-1, with D hard to call. The CDR3 is made up of 14 amino acids. V shed 6 bases and J shed 4 bases, with 13 bases lying between them.

Only a few counts were recorded for this clonotype. The V call is TRBV4-2, the J call TRBJ2-7, with 8 nucleotides matching TRBD1. After removal of 4 bases from V and 12 bases from J, the junction contained 8 bases not matched to a gene. The V gene's germline CDR1 is LGHNA and CDR2 YNFKEQ. This CDR3 has 12 residues. The CDR3 region is CASSRGRDRRYF. In nucleotides, the CDR3 is TGTGCCAGCAGCCGCGGGCGGGACAGGCGGTACTTC.

The V and J genes are TRBV6-1 and TRBJ1-2, with TRBD1 matching 8 bases. Germline lookup yields CDR1 MNHNS and CDR2 SASEGT. V dropped 7 bases and J dropped 4; count of bases not matched to a gene: 14. The CDR3 is 16 residues long. CDR3 amino acids: CASMRGGQGGIYGYTF. As DNA, the CDR3 is TGTGCCAGCATGCGGGGCGGACAGGGTGGTATCTATGGCTACACCTTC.

The chain links TRBV27 to TRBJ1-6, with D possibly matching TRBD1 (5 bases). CDR1 is MNHEY and CDR2 is SMNVEV in the germline V gene (reference sequence). The CDR3 sequence is 14 residues long. Trimming shortened V by 6 bases and J by 10 bases, and 16 bases separated the two germline ends. CDR3 in DNA: TGTGCCAGCAGCCGCGGGGCGACGGTCTCACCCCTCCACTTT. Protein product: CASSRGATVSPLHF.

The chain links TRBV28 to TRBJ2-7; D remains ambiguous. The CDR3 extends over 14 amino acids. Germline V gene data show CDR1 as MDHEN and CDR2 as SYDVKM. Trimming took off 3 bases at V and 7 bases at J, with 16 bases between the two ends. CDR3 sequence: CASSFRAATREQYF. In DNA, the CDR3 is TGTGCCAGCAGTTTTAGGGCGGCAACTCGGGAGCAGTACTTC.

This clonotype was detected only once. The chain has TRBV7-2 and TRBJ2-1; TRBD1 aligns across 8 bases. Unmatched junction bases numbered 4, after V lost 1 base and J lost 8 bases. This CDR3 comprises 14 residues. CDR1 and CDR2 from the germline V gene are SGHTA and FQGNSA. CDR3 bases: TGTGCCAGCAGCTTAGGGACAGGGCTTCATGAGCAGTTCTTC. Translated: CASSLGTGLHEQFF.

The chain couples TRBV4-3 to TRBJ2-1; TRBD1 is a possible D gene (5 bases). V dropped 2 bases and J dropped 5 bases, with 16 bases sitting between them. The CDR3 has 16 residues. Germline V gene lookup returns CDR1 LGHNA and CDR2 YSLEER. CDR3 loop: CASSQLSGPFNNEQFF. As DNA, the CDR3 is TGCGCCAGCAGCCAATTATCAGGGCCTTTTAACAATGAGCAGTTCTTC.

This clonotype was observed a few times. The chain recombines TRBV6-2 or TRBV6-3 with TRBJ1-1, with a weak D call TRBD1 (5 bases). Trimming cost V 6 bases and J 0 bases, with 17 bases left between them. The length of the CDR3 is 16 residues. Per germline, CDR1 MNHEY and CDR2 SVGEGT. The CDR3 DNA follows: TGTGCCAGCAGATCGCTTTCAGAGGGGTTGAACACTGAAGCTTTCTTT. This sequence encodes CASRSLSEGLNTEAFF.

The chain recombines TRBV7-3 with TRBJ2-3; D is perhaps TRBD2 (6 bases). Germline V lookup: CDR1 SGHTA, CDR2 FQGTGA. The CDR3 has 15 residues. Trimming pared 5 bases from V and 2 bases from J, leaving 14 bases between. The CDR3 region is CASSPRGGPTDTQYF. Here the CDR3 DNA reads TGTGCCAGCAGCCCGAGGGGAGGCCCCACAGATACGCAGTATTTT.

V usage is TRBV6-2 or TRBV6-3 and J usage is TRBJ1-1; D unclear. The CDR3 is 14 residues long. Trimming pared 2 bases from V and 1 base from J, leaving 8 bases between. In germline, CDR1 is MNHEY, CDR2 SVGEGT. Here the CDR3 DNA reads TGTGCCAGCAGTTACGGGCCGGCGAACACTGAAGCTTTCTTT. It is translated as CASSYGPANTEAFF.

In its sample, this clonotype was seen many times. V and J are TRBV20-1 and TRBJ2-3; maybe TRBD1 (6 bases). Deletions cut 5 bases from V and 5 bases from J, with 17 bases between. The CDR3 sequence is 14 residues long. The V gene's germline CDR1 is DFQATT and CDR2 SNEGSKA (reference sequence). CDR3 loop: CSAATGHKLDTQYF. CDR3 nucleotide sequence: TGCAGTGCTGCGACAGGCCACAAGCTAGATACGCAGTATTTT.

This clonotype has more than one count but fewer than ten. This sequence joins TRBV19 and TRBJ2-7; perhaps TRBD1 as D (5 bases). Trimming stripped 7 bases from V and 0 bases from J, with 13 bases between. Germline lookup yields CDR1 LNHDA and CDR2 SQIVND (reference sequence). The CDR3 consists of 14 residues. CDR3 protein: CASNPTVYSYEQYF. The CDR3 DNA sequence: TGTGCCAGTAACCCGACAGTTTACTCCTACGAGCAGTACTTC.

This clonotype showed up just a few times. The chain joins TRBV9 to TRBJ2-5; perhaps TRBD2 as D (7 bases). The V gene's germline CDR1 is SGDLS and CDR2 YYNGEE. This CDR3 contains 15 residues. Trimming stripped 3 bases from V and 5 bases from J, with 17 bases between. The CDR3 DNA reads TGTGCCAGCAGCGACCGTAGGGGGGGAGCGGAGACCCAGTACTTC. It codes for CASSDRRGGAETQYF.